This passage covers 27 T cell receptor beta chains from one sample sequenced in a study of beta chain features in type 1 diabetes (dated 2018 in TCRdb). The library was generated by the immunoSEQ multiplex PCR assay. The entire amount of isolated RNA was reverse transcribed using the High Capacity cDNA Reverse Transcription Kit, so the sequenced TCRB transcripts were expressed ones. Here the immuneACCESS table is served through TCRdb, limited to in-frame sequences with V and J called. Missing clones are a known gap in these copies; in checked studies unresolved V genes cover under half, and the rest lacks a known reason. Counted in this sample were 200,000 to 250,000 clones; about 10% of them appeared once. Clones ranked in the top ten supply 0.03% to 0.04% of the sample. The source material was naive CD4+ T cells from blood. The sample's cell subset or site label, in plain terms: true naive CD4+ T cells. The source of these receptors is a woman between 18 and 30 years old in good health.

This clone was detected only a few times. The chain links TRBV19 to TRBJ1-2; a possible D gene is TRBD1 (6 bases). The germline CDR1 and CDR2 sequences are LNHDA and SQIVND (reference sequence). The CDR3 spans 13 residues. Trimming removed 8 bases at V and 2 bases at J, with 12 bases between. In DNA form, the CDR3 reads TGTGCCAGTGGAAACAGGGTAAACTATGGCTACACCTTC. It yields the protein CASGNRVNYGYTF. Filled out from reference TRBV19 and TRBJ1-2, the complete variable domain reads DGGITQSPKYLFRKEGQNVTLSCEQNLNHDAMYWYRQDPGQGLRLIYYSQIVNDFQKGDIAEGYSVSREKKESFPLTVTSAQKNPTAFYLCASGNRVNYGYTFGSGTRLTVV.

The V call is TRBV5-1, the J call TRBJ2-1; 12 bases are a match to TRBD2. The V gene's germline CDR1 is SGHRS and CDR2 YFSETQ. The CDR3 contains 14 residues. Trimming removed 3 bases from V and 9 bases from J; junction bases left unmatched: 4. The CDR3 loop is CASSSTSGRVEQFF. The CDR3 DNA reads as TGCGCCAGCAGCTCGACTAGCGGGAGAGTTGAGCAGTTCTTC. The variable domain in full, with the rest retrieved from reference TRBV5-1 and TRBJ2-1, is KAGVTQTPRYLIKTRGQQVTLSCSPISGHRSVSWYQQTPGQGLQFLFEYFSETQRNKGNFPGRFSGRQFSNSRSEMNVSTLELGDSALYLCASSSTSGRVEQFFGPGTRLTVL.

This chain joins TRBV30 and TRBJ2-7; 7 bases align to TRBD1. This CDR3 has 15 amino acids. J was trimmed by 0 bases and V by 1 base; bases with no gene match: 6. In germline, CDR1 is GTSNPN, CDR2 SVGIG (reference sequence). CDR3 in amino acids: CAWSGTRDSSYEQYF. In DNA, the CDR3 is TGTGCCTGGAGTGGGACCCGGGACAGCTCCTACGAGCAGTACTTC.

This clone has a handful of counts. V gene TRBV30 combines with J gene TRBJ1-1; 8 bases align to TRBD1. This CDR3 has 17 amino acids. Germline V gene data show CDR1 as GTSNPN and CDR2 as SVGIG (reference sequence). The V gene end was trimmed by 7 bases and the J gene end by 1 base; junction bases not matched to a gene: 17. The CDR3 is CASHILGRGRENTEAFF. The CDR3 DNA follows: TGTGCCTCTCACATTCTGGGCAGGGGGCGAGAGAACACTGAAGCTTTCTTT.

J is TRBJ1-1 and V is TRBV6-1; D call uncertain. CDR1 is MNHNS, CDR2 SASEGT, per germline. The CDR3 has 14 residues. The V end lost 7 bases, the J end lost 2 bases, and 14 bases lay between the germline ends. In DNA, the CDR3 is TGTGCCAGCATGATACCCCGCGGTAACACTGAAGCTTTCTTT. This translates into CASMIPRGNTEAFF.

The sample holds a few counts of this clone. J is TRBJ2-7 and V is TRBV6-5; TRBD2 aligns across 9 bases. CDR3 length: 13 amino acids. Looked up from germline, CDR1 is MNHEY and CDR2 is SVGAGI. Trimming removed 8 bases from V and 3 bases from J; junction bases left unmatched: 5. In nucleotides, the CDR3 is TGTGCCAGCGGCGGGAGGGGGGGCTACGAGCAGTACTTC. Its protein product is CASGGRGGYEQYF.

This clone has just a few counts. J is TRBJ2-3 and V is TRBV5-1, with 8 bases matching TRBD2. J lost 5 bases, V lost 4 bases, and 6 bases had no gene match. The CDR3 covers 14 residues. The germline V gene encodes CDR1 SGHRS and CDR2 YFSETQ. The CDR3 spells CASSRRGELDTQYF. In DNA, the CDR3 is TGCGCCAGCAGCAGGCGGGGGGAGTTAGATACGCAGTATTTT.

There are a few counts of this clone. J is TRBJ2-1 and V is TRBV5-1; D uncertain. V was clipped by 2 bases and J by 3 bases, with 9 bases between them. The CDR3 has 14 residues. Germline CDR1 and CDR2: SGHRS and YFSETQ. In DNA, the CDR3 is TGCGCCAGCAGCTTTGCTAGAAACTACAATGAGCAGTTCTTC. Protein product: CASSFARNYNEQFF. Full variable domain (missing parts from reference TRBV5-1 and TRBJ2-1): KAGVTQTPRYLIKTRGQQVTLSCSPISGHRSVSWYQQTPGQGLQFLFEYFSETQRNKGNFPGRFSGRQFSNSRSEMNVSTLELGDSALYLCASSFARNYNEQFFGPGTRLTVL.

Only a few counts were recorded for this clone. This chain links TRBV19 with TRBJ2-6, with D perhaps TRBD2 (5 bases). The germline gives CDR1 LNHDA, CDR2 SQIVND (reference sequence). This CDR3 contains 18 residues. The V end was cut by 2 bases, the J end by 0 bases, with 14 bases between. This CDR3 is CASSIISGSGSGANVLTF. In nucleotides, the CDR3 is TGTGCCAGTAGTATAATCAGTGGGAGCGGCTCTGGGGCCAACGTCCTGACTTTC.

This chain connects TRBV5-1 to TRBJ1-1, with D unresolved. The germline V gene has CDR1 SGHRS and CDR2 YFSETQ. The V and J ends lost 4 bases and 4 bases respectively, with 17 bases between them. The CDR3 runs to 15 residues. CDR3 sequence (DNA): TGCGCCAGCAGCACCTACGGGGTGGTCGCCACTGAAGCTTTCTTT. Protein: CASSTYGVVATEAFF. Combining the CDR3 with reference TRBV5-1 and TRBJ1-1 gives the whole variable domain KAGVTQTPRYLIKTRGQQVTLSCSPISGHRSVSWYQQTPGQGLQFLFEYFSETQRNKGNFPGRFSGRQFSNSRSEMNVSTLELGDSALYLCASSTYGVVATEAFFGQGTRLTVV.

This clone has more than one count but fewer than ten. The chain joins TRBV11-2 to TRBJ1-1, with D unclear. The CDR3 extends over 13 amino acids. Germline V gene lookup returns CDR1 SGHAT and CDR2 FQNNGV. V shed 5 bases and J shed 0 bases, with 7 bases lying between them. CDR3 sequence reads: CASSPAVNTEAFF. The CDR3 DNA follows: TGTGCCAGCAGCCCCGCAGTGAACACTGAAGCTTTCTTT. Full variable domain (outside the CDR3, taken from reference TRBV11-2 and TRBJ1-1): EAGVAQSPRYKIIEKRQSVAFWCNPISGHATLYWYQQILGQGPKLLIQFQNNGVVDDSQLPKDRFSAERLKGVDSTLKIQPAKLEDSAVYLCASSPAVNTEAFFGQGTRLTVV.

DNA for the CDR3: TGTGCCAGCAGCCCTCGGACTTCGTACTCCCTTACCTACGAGCAGTACTTC. It yields the protein CASSPRTSYSLTYEQYF. The V call is TRBV7-9, the J call TRBJ2-7, with a tentative D call TRBD2 (5 bases). Trimming took 5 bases from V and 2 from J, leaving 22 bases between them. The CDR3 totals 17 residues. CDR1 and CDR2 (germline): SEHNR, FQNEAQ (reference sequence). Full variable domain (remainder filled in from reference TRBV7-9 and TRBJ2-7): DTGVSQNPRHKITKRGQNVTFRCDPISEHNRLYWYRQTLGQGPEFLTYFQNEAQLEKSRLLSDRFSAERPKGSFSTLEIQRTEQGDSAMYLCASSPRTSYSLTYEQYFGPGTRLTVT.

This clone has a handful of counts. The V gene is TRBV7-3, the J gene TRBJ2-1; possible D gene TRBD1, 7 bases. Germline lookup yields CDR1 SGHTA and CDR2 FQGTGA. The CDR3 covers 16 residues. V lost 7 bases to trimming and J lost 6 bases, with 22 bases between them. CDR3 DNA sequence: TGTGCCAGCAACACACAGGGGCGGGAACGAGGCAATGAGCAGTTCTTC. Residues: CASNTQGRERGNEQFF.

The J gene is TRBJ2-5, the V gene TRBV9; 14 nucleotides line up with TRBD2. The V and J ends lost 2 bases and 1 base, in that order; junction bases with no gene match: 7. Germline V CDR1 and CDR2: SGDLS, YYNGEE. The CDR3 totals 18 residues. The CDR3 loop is CASSVSVGTSGSQETQYF. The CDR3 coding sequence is TGTGCCAGCAGCGTCAGCGTTGGGACTAGCGGGAGCCAAGAGACCCAGTACTTC.

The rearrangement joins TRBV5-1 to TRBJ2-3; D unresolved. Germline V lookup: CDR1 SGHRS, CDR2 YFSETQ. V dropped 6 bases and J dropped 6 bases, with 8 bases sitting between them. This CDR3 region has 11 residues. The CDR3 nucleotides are TGCGCCAGCACCATAGATGATACGCAGTATTTT. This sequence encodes CASTIDDTQYF. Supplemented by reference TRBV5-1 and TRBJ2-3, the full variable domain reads KAGVTQTPRYLIKTRGQQVTLSCSPISGHRSVSWYQQTPGQGLQFLFEYFSETQRNKGNFPGRFSGRQFSNSRSEMNVSTLELGDSALYLCASTIDDTQYFGPGTRLTVL.

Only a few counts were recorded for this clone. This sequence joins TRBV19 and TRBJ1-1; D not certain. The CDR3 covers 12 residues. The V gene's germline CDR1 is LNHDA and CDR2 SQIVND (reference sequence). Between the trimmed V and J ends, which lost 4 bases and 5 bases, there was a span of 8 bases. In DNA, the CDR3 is TGTGCCAGTAGTAGGACTGATACTGAAGCTTTCTTT. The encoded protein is CASSRTDTEAFF.

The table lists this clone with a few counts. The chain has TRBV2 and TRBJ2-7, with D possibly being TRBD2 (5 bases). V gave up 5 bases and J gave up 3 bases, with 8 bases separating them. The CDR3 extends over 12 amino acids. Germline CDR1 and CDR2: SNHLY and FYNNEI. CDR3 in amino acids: CASSTRGYEQYF. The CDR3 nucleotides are TGTGCCAGCAGTACCCGGGGCTACGAGCAGTACTTC.

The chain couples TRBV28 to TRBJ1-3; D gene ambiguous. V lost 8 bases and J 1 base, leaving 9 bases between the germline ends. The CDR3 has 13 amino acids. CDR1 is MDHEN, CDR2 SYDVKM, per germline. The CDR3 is CASGLTSGNTIYF. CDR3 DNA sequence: TGTGCCAGCGGACTGACTTCTGGAAACACCATATATTTT.

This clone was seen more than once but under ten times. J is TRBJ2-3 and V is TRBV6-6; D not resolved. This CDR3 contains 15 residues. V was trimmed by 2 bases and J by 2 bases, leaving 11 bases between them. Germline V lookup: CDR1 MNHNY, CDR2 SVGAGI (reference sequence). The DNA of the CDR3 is TGTGCCAGCAGTTACCCCACGCAGGCCACAGATACGCAGTATTTT. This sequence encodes CASSYPTQATDTQYF.

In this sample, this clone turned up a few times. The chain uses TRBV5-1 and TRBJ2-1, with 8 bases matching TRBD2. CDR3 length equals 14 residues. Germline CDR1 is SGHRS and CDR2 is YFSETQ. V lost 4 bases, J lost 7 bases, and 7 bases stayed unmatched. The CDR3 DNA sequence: TGCGCCAGCAGCGACGGGACTAGTTGGAATGAGCAGTTCTTC. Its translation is CASSDGTSWNEQFF.

The DNA of the CDR3 is TGTGCCAGCAGGGGACAGGGAGAGGATGGCTACACCTTC. Translating gives CASRGQGEDGYTF. This chain connects TRBV6-1 to TRBJ1-2, with 9 bases fitting TRBD1. V lost 6 bases to trimming and J lost 6 bases; unmatched junction nucleotides: 5. This CDR3 is 13 amino acids long. Looked up from germline, CDR1 is MNHNS and CDR2 is SASEGT.

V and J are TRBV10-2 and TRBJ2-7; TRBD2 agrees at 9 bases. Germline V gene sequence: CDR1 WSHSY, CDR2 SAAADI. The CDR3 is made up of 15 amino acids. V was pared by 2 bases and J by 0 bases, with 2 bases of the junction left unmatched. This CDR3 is CASSELAGSSYEQYF. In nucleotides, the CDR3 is TGCGCCAGCAGTGAGCTAGCGGGATCCTCCTACGAGCAGTACTTC.

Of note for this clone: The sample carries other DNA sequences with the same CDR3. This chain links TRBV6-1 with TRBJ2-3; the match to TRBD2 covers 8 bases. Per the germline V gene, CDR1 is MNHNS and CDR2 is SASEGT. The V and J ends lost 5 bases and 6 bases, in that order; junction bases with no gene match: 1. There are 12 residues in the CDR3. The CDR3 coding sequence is TGTGCCAGCAGTCTAGCGGGTGATACGCAGTATTTT. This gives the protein CASSLAGDTQYF.

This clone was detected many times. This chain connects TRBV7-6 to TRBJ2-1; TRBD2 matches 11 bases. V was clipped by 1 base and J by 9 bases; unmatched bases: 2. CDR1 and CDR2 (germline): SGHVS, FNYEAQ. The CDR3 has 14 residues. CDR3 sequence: CASSLETSGSEQFF. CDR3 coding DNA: TGTGCCAGCAGCTTAGAAACTAGCGGGAGTGAGCAGTTCTTC.

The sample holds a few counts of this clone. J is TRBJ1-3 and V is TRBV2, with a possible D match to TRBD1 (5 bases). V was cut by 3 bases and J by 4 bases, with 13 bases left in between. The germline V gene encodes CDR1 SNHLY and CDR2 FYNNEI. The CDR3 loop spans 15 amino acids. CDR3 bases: TGTGCCAGCAGTGAGGTCAGGGCTAGAGGAAACACCATATATTTT. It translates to CASSEVRARGNTIYF.

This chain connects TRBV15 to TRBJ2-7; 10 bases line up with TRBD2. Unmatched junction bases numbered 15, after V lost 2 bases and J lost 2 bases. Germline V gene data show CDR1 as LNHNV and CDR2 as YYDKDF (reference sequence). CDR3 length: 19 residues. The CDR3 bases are TGTGCCACCAGCAGAACCCGTCCCGGGACTAGCGTCGCAGCCTACGAGCAGTACTTC. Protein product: CATSRTRPGTSVAAYEQYF.

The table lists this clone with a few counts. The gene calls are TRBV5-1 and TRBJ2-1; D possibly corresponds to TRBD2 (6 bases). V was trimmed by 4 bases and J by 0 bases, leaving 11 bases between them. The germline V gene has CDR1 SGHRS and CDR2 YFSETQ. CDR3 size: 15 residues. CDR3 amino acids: CASSQRVSSYNEQFF. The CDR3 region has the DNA TGCGCCAGCAGCCAGCGGGTGAGCTCCTACAATGAGCAGTTCTTC.